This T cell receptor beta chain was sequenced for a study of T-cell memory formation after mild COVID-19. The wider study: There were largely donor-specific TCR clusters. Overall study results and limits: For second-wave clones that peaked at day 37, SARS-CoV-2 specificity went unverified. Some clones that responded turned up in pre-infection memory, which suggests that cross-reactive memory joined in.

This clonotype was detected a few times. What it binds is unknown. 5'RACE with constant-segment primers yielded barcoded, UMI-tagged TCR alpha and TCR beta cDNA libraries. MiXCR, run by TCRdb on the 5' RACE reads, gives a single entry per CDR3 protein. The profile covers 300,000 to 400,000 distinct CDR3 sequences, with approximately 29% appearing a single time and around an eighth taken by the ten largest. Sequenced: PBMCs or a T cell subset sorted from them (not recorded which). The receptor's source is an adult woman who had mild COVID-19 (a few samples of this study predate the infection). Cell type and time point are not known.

CDR3 in DNA: TGTGCCAGCAGCTTAGGGCTAGGCGGAAGCAATGAGCAGTTCTTC. This translates into CASSLGLGGSNEQFF. V gene TRBV7-3 combines with J gene TRBJ2-1, with no clear D. V lost 2 bases to trimming and J lost 6 bases, with 14 bases between them. The CDR3 contains 15 residues. Germline V lookup: CDR1 SGHTA, CDR2 FQGTGA.